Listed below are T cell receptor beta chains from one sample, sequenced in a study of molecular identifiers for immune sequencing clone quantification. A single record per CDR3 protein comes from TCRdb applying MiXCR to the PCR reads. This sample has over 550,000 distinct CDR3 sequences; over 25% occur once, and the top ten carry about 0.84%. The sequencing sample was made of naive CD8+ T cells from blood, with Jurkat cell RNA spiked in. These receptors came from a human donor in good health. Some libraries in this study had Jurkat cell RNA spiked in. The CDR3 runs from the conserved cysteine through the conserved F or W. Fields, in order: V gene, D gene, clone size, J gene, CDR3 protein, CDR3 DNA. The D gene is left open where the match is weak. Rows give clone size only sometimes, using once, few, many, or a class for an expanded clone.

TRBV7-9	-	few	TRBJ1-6	CASSPSTSGPNSPLHF	TGTGCCAGCAGCCCGTCAACTTCGGGTCCTAATTCACCCCTCCACTTT
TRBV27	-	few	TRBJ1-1	CASSLGGVGTEAFF	TGTGCCAGCAGTTTGGGAGGGGTAGGCACTGAAGCTTTCTTT
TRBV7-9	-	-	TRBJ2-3	CASSTVKAADTQYF	TGTGCCAGCAGCACGGTTAAGGCAGCAGATACGCAGTATTTT
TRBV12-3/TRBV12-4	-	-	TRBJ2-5	CASRSWDQETQYF	TGTGCCAGCAGGTCCTGGGACCAAGAGACCCAGTACTTC
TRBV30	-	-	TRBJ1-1	CAWSAVGGTEAFF	TGTGCCTGGAGTGCCGTGGGGGGCACTGAAGCTTTCTTT
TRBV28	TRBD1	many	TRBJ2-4	CASSLLGQEYIQYF	TGTGCCAGCAGTTTATTGGGACAGGAGTACATTCAGTACTTC
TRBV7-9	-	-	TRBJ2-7	CASSSYKDSYEQYF	TGTGCCAGCAGCAGTTATAAGGACTCCTACGAGCAGTACTTC
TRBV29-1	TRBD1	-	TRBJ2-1	CSVWTGQAEQFF	TGCAGCGTTTGGACAGGTCAGGCTGAGCAGTTCTTC
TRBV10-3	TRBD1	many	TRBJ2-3	CAISDQGAGTDTQYF	TGTGCCATCAGTGATCAGGGGGCCGGCACAGATACGCAGTATTTT
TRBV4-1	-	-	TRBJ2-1	CASSHPGQISSYNEQFF	TGCGCCAGCAGCCACCCCGGACAGATTAGCTCCTACAATGAGCAGTTCTTC
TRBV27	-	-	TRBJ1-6	CASSRGGVADSPLHF	TGTGCCAGCAGCCGAGGGGGGGTGGCGGATTCACCCCTCCACTTT
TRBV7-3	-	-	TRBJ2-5	CASSISGPGETQYF	TGTGCCAGCAGCATTTCGGGCCCTGGAGAGACCCAGTACTTC
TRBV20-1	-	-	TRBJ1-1	CSAPMGIFEAFF	TGCAGTGCCCCCATGGGAATTTTTGAAGCTTTCTTT
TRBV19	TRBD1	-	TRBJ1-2	CASSPGTAHYTF	TGTGCCAGCTCACCCGGGACAGCCCACTACACCTTC
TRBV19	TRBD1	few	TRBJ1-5	CASSWGQFSNQPQHF	TGTGCCAGTAGCTGGGGACAGTTTAGCAATCAGCCCCAGCATTTT
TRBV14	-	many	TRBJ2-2	CASSPDVTGELFF	TGTGCCAGCAGCCCAGACGTTACCGGGGAGCTGTTTTTT
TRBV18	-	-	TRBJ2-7	CASSPSASSYEQYF	TGTGCCAGCTCACCATCGGCAAGCTCCTACGAGCAGTACTTC
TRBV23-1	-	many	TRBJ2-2	CASSQWFEVAGELFF	TGCGCCAGCAGTCAGTGGTTCGAGGTAGCCGGGGAGCTGTTTTTT